A selection of T cell receptor beta chains follows, all from one sample in a study of early T cells in non-severe SARS-CoV-2 infection. TCRdb used MiXCR to reprocess the 5' RACE reads, holding one entry per CDR3 protein. The data show over 45,000 distinct CDR3 sequences, 5.5% to 6.5% seen once. Sequences were obtained from whole blood. These receptor sequences come from an adult who was a healthcare worker with PCR-confirmed SARS-CoV-2 infection or an uninfected control (not recorded which). CDR3s leave out the opening cysteine and the closing phenylalanine or tryptophan.

V gene: TRBV18
J gene: TRBJ1-6
CDR3 protein: ASSPSGATGNSPLH

V gene: TRBV6-1
J gene: TRBJ2-3
CDR3 protein: ASSGQRTDTQY

V gene: TRBV7-2
J gene: TRBJ2-5
CDR3 protein: ASSTPLWGETQY

V gene: TRBV5-6
J gene: TRBJ2-3
CDR3 protein: ASSSTVDVAQY

V gene: TRBV5-1
J gene: TRBJ2-7
CDR3 protein: ASSLDRSYEQY

V gene: TRBV12-3/TRBV12-4
J gene: TRBJ2-5
CDR3 protein: ASRQGYMGGETQY

V gene: TRBV7-9
J gene: TRBJ2-5
CDR3 protein: ASSFSGLETQY

V gene: TRBV18
J gene: TRBJ2-4
CDR3 protein: ASSPPEGRNDIQY

V gene: TRBV6-5
J gene: TRBJ2-2
CDR3 protein: ASSYSPRAGAGTGELF

V gene: TRBV20-1
J gene: TRBJ2-6
CDR3 protein: SARAQGAAGANVLT

V gene: TRBV9
J gene: TRBJ2-7
CDR3 protein: ASSVGPSGEQY

V gene: TRBV13
J gene: TRBJ1-2
CDR3 protein: ASSLGTSNYGYT

V gene: TRBV20-1
J gene: TRBJ2-2
CDR3 protein: SARDSGRRGGELF

V gene: TRBV6-1
J gene: TRBJ1-1
CDR3 protein: ASINRGFLKPEAF

V gene: TRBV7-9
J gene: TRBJ2-3
CDR3 protein: ASSQVGAQY

V gene: TRBV30
J gene: TRBJ1-3
CDR3 protein: AWSRRTGSGNTIY

V gene: TRBV2
J gene: TRBJ2-3
CDR3 protein: ASLPGLATDTQY

V gene: TRBV4-1
J gene: TRBJ2-1
CDR3 protein: ASSQGLLGDVYNEQF

V gene: TRBV20-1
J gene: TRBJ1-2
CDR3 protein: SARDSSGTGDGYT

V gene: TRBV6-5
J gene: TRBJ1-1
CDR3 protein: ASSYSSSAVISTEAF

V gene: TRBV19
J gene: TRBJ1-5
CDR3 protein: ASSNQGAQPQH

V gene: TRBV14
J gene: TRBJ2-2
CDR3 protein: ASSQGPPTGELF

V gene: TRBV29-1
J gene: TRBJ1-1
CDR3 protein: SVAGGGPGTEAF

V gene: TRBV10-2
J gene: TRBJ2-1
CDR3 protein: ASSEPGLAGGPIHEQF

V gene: TRBV6-1
J gene: TRBJ2-3
CDR3 protein: ASSGRPSTDTQY

V gene: TRBV30
J gene: TRBJ2-1
CDR3 protein: AWYQGRSNEQF

V gene: TRBV5-4
J gene: TRBJ2-7
CDR3 protein: ASSLPGRDTYEQY

V gene: TRBV11-2
J gene: TRBJ1-1
CDR3 protein: ASSFARQYEAF

V gene: TRBV12-3/TRBV12-4
J gene: TRBJ2-3
CDR3 protein: ASSIGGNTQY

V gene: TRBV3-1
J gene: TRBJ2-3
CDR3 protein: ASTSRRASTDTQY

V gene: TRBV12-2
J gene: TRBJ2-4
CDR3 protein: ASRLPRGGYIQY

V gene: TRBV19
J gene: TRBJ1-2
CDR3 protein: ASIRGQRYSNGYT

V gene: TRBV5-1
J gene: TRBJ2-3
CDR3 protein: ASTLEGTDTQY

V gene: TRBV6-5
J gene: TRBJ2-5
CDR3 protein: ASSYSGYRTSGRAEETQY

V gene: TRBV25-1
J gene: TRBJ2-7
CDR3 protein: ATATFGTGFNEQY

V gene: TRBV7-8
J gene: TRBJ2-7
CDR3 protein: ASSFVGSSYEQY

V gene: TRBV7-9
J gene: TRBJ2-5
CDR3 protein: ASSLVSGETQY

V gene: TRBV10-3
J gene: TRBJ1-1
CDR3 protein: AVIVMRRSNTEAF

V gene: TRBV29-1
J gene: TRBJ2-2
CDR3 protein: SAQEGGTGELF

V gene: TRBV24-1
J gene: TRBJ1-1
CDR3 protein: ATSDALGGSAGAF

V gene: TRBV6-5
J gene: TRBJ2-3
CDR3 protein: ASNGGRRADTQY

V gene: TRBV2
J gene: TRBJ2-7
CDR3 protein: ASSSPGTRGEQY

V gene: TRBV12-3/TRBV12-4
J gene: TRBJ2-3
CDR3 protein: ASSPSGAGSTDTQY

V gene: TRBV6-4
J gene: TRBJ2-3
CDR3 protein: ASSDGAGSTDTQY

V gene: TRBV2
J gene: TRBJ1-6
CDR3 protein: ASSRTFGGQGSPLH

V gene: TRBV29-1
J gene: TRBJ1-1
CDR3 protein: SVGQDQNTEAF

V gene: TRBV19
J gene: TRBJ2-1
CDR3 protein: ASADRGLSYNEQF

V gene: TRBV7-2
J gene: TRBJ1-5
CDR3 protein: ASSLKSVDQPQH

V gene: TRBV13
J gene: TRBJ2-7
CDR3 protein: ASSHQSGGNSYEQY